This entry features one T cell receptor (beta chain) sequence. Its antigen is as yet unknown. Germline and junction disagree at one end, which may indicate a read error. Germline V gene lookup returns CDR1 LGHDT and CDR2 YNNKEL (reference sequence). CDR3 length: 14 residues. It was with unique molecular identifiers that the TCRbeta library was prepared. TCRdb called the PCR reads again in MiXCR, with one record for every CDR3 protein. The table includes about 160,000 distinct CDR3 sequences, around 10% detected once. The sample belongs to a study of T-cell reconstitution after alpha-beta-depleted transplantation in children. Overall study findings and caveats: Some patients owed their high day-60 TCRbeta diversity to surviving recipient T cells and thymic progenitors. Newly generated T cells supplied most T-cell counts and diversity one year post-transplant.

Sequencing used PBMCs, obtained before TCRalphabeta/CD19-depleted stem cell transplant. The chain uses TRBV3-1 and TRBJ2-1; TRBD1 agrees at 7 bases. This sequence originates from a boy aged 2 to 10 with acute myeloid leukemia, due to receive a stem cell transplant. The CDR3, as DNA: TGTGCCAGCAGCCAACAGGGACAGAACAATGAACAGTTCTTT. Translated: CASSQQGQNNEQFF.